The TCR beta chain under discussion was sequenced for a study of control samples from healthy donors and cancer patients. V was pared by 0 bases and J by 7 bases, with 4 bases between. Germline V gene sequence: CDR1 SGHRS, CDR2 YFSETQ. The CDR3 is made up of 12 amino acids. The data were produced by immunoSEQ multiplex PCR, yet TCRdb's version contains in-frame clones alone and is incomplete. This table has tens of thousands of clones, under 90% appearing once. V is TRBV5-1 and J is TRBJ2-2; D uncertain. The receptor was isolated from a man aged 50-60 years in good health. The specimen sequenced was blood. The CDR3 DNA is TGCGCCAGCAGCTTGGACATCGGGGAGCTGTTTTTT. Translating gives CASSLDIGELFF.